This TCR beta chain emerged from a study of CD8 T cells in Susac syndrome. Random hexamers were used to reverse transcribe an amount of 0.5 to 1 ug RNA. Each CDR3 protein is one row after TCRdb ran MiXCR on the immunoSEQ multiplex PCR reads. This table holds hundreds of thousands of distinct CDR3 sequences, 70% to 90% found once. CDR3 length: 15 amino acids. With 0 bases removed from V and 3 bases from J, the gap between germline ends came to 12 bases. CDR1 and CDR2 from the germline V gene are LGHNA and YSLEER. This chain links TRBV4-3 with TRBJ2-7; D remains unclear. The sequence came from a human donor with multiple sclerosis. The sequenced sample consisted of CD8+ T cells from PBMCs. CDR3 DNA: TGCGCCAGCAGCCAAGAACCAGGTAGCCGCTACGAGCAGTACTTC. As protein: CASSQEPGSRYEQYF.